The 7 T cell receptor beta chains presented below share a single source sample, sequenced in a study of CD8 T cells in Susac syndrome. A quantity of roughly 0.5 to 1 ug RNA underwent reverse transcription using random hexamers. MiXCR was run by TCRdb on the immunoSEQ multiplex PCR reads, yielding one entry per CDR3 protein. Of around 270,000 distinct CDR3 sequences listed, over 75% are singletons. Sequenced input: CD8+ T cells from PBMCs. These receptors all come from a human donor with multiple sclerosis.

The V call is TRBV7-9, the J call TRBJ2-7; no clear D gene. CDR1 SEHNR and CDR2 FQNEAQ come from the germline V gene (reference sequence). With 5 bases removed from V and 6 bases from J, the gap between germline ends came to 14 bases. The CDR3 length is 13 residues. CDR3 protein: CASSLTDFSEQYF. CDR3 bases: TGTGCCAGCAGCCTCACCGACTTCTCCGAGCAGTACTTC.

The chain combines TRBV6-5 with TRBJ2-7; 11 nucleotides align to TRBD2. There are 16 residues in the CDR3. CDR1 is MNHEY, CDR2 SVGAGI, per germline. After removal of 3 bases from V and 3 bases from J, the junction contained 7 bases not matched to a gene. The chain's CDR3 is CASSYKLAGGFYEQYF. Here the CDR3 DNA reads TGTGCCAGCAGTTATAAGCTAGCGGGAGGATTCTACGAGCAGTACTTC.

This chain uses TRBV27 with TRBJ2-5; D may be TRBD2 (6 bases). Germline V gene sequence: CDR1 MNHEY, CDR2 SMNVEV (reference sequence). Trimming stripped 5 bases from V and 6 bases from J, with 13 bases between. The CDR3 consists of 13 residues. For the CDR3, the DNA is TGTGCCAGCAGTACGACTAGTTTCCAGACCCAGTACTTC. Its protein product is CASSTTSFQTQYF.

The chain joins TRBV12-3 or TRBV12-4 to TRBJ2-1; no firm D call. There are 16 residues in the CDR3. Between the trimmed V and J ends, which lost 6 bases and 12 bases, there was a span of 27 bases. The CDR3 loop is CASSPRRRIIPWGQFF. The CDR3 coding sequence is TGTGCCAGCAGCCCCCGACGGCGAATCATCCCCTGGGGGCAGTTCTTC.

This clonotype appeared a few times. The CDR3 region is CASNRQTNTEAFF. DNA for the CDR3: TGTGCCAGCAATCGACAGACGAACACTGAAGCTTTCTTT. This chain uses TRBV13 with TRBJ1-1; a weak D match, TRBD1 (5 bases). The length of the CDR3 is 13 residues. CDR1 and CDR2 from the germline V gene are PRHDT and FYEKMQ (reference sequence). The germline V and J ends were trimmed by 7 bases and 1 base, with 10 bases remaining between them.

This clonotype was counted a single time. The chain recombines TRBV2 with TRBJ2-7; a possible D gene is TRBD2 (6 bases). Germline CDR1 and CDR2: SNHLY and FYNNEI. CDR3 length: 16 amino acids. With 4 bases removed from V and 4 bases from J, the gap between germline ends came to 20 bases. The CDR3 loop reads CASSASGGNGLYEQYF. CDR3 DNA sequence: TGTGCCAGCAGTGCATCTGGCGGGAACGGATTATACGAGCAGTACTTC.

The chain employs TRBV6-5 and TRBJ2-2; the D is unclear. CDR3 length: 14 amino acids. Per germline, CDR1 MNHEY and CDR2 SVGAGI. V lost 0 bases and J lost 4, with 6 bases in between. The DNA of the CDR3 is TGTGCCAGCAGTTACTCAGGGATCACCGGGGAGCTGTTTTTT. It codes for CASSYSGITGELFF.